The 20 T cell receptor beta chains listed next were all sequenced from one sample in a study of blood T cell repertoires in COVID-19 (dated by TCRdb to 2019 to 2021). Library construction relied on the immunoSEQ multiplex PCR assay. TCRdb obtained this table from immuneACCESS and retained in-frame rearrangements with V and J assigned. These tables miss some clones; where compared with another copy, unresolved V genes account for less than half of the shortfall, and the remainder is unexplained. A total of around 100,000 clones appear in this sample, approximately 80% of them only once. 10% to 15% of the sample belongs to the ten largest clones. The sequencing input was peripheral blood. These receptors were taken from a human donor in a cohort sampled during active or convalescent COVID-19.

This rearrangement joins TRBV5-1 to TRBJ2-5; D is possibly TRBD1 (5 bases). Germline V gives CDR1 SGHRS, CDR2 YFSETQ. V was shortened by 5 bases and J by 0 bases, with 8 bases between the two germline ends. This CDR3 region has 13 residues. The CDR3 here is CASRTEYQETQYF. DNA for the CDR3: TGCGCCAGCAGGACAGAGTACCAAGAGACCCAGTACTTC.

The table lists this clone with a count of one. The CDR3 sequence is CASSPLGGTNTGELFF. CDR3 in DNA: TGTGCCAGCAGCCCCTTGGGCGGGACGAACACCGGGGAGCTGTTTTTT. This sequence joins TRBV5-5 and TRBJ2-2; a weak D match, TRBD2 (6 bases). V was clipped by 4 bases and J by 0 bases, with 13 bases between them. Germline V gene sequence: CDR1 SGHKS, CDR2 YYEKEE (reference sequence). This CDR3 spans 16 amino acids. The variable domain in full, completed from reference TRBV5-5 and TRBJ2-2, reads DAGVTQSPTHLIKTRGQQVTLRCSPISGHKSVSWYQQVLGQGPQFIFQYYEKEERGRGNFPDRFSARQFPNYSSELNVNALLLGDSALYLCASSPLGGTNTGELFFGEGSRLTVL.

This clone was picked up a small number of times. The chain combines TRBV6-5 with TRBJ1-2; tentative D call: TRBD1 (5 bases). With 6 bases removed from V and 3 bases from J, the gap between germline ends came to 11 bases. The CDR3 covers 13 residues. CDR1 and CDR2 from the germline V gene are MNHEY and SVGAGI. The CDR3 DNA is TGTGCCAGCAGCCGTGGGGGGGACTATGGCTACACCTTC. Amino acids: CASSRGGDYGYTF.

The chain carries TRBV14 and TRBJ2-4; 9 bases line up with TRBD1. There are 13 residues in the CDR3. The ends lost 0 bases at V and 16 bases at J; junction bases unmatched: 7. In germline, CDR1 is SGHDN, CDR2 FVKESK. The CDR3 protein is CASSQETGQGPYF. The CDR3 coding sequence is TGTGCCAGCAGCCAAGAAACGGGACAGGGACCCTACTTC.

This clone was recorded only once. This sequence joins TRBV5-4 and TRBJ2-3, with D tentatively TRBD2 (5 bases). Germline CDR1 is SGHNT and CDR2 is YYREEE (reference sequence). There are 15 residues in the CDR3. Trimming took 0 bases from V and 1 from J, leaving 9 bases between them. The CDR3 spells CASSLDGGRTDTQYF. CDR3 bases: TGTGCCAGCAGCTTGGACGGAGGCCGCACAGATACGCAGTATTTT.

The rearrangement joins TRBV5-1 to TRBJ2-1; 10 bases align to TRBD1. Trimming at V came to 3 bases and at J to 4 bases, leaving 7 bases not matched to a gene. Germline CDR1 reads SGHRS; CDR2 reads YFSETQ. The CDR3 covers 16 residues. The CDR3: CASSSDPGQGYNEQFF. The CDR3 DNA is TGCGCCAGCAGCTCAGACCCGGGACAGGGGTACAATGAGCAGTTCTTC. Full variable domain (rest looked up from reference TRBV5-1 and TRBJ2-1): KAGVTQTPRYLIKTRGQQVTLSCSPISGHRSVSWYQQTPGQGLQFLFEYFSETQRNKGNFPGRFSGRQFSNSRSEMNVSTLELGDSALYLCASSSDPGQGYNEQFFGPGTRLTVL.

This clone was picked up a small number of times. This chain connects TRBV19 to TRBJ2-7; tentative D call: TRBD1 (6 bases). V lost 7 bases and J lost 5, with 15 bases in between. CDR1 is LNHDA, CDR2 SQIVND, per germline (reference sequence). This CDR3 has 13 residues. Here the CDR3 reads CASKGDWDDEQYF. Here the CDR3 DNA reads TGTGCCAGTAAGGGGGATTGGGATGACGAGCAGTACTTC.

This clone was picked up a small number of times. This rearrangement joins TRBV4-1 to TRBJ1-6, with a tentative D call TRBD1 (6 bases). The CDR3 has 14 residues. V lost 4 bases to trimming and J lost 6 bases, with 10 bases between them. The germline gives CDR1 MGHRA, CDR2 YSYEKL. Here the CDR3 DNA reads TGCGCCAGCAGCCTGACAGGAATTAATTCACCCCTCCACTTT. This sequence encodes CASSLTGINSPLHF.

CDR3 sequence: CASSLMGQGYGYTF. CDR3 nucleotides: TGCGCCAGCAGCTTGATGGGACAGGGGTATGGCTACACCTTC. J is TRBJ1-2 and V is TRBV5-1; 10 bases match TRBD1. The V segment lost 1 base and the J segment 5 bases; nucleotides outside the gene matches: 2. This CDR3 comprises 14 residues. Germline V gives CDR1 SGHRS, CDR2 YFSETQ.

This clone occurred a few times. This rearrangement joins TRBV2 to TRBJ2-1, with TRBD1 matching 9 bases. J was trimmed by 2 bases and V by 3 bases; bases with no gene match: 2. Germline CDR1 SNHLY, CDR2 FYNNEI. The CDR3 is 15 residues long. The chain's CDR3 is CASSDRTGAYNEQFF. DNA of the CDR3: TGTGCCAGCAGTGATCGGACAGGGGCCTACAATGAGCAGTTCTTC.

The chain couples TRBV2 to TRBJ2-7; D uncertain. The length of the CDR3 is 15 residues. Germline CDR1 reads SNHLY; CDR2 reads FYNNEI. V lost 6 bases and J lost 0, with 15 bases in between. In DNA, the CDR3 is TGTGCCAGCAGCTACAAATTGACAACCTCCTACGAGCAGTACTTC. Translation gives CASSYKLTTSYEQYF.

The V and J genes are TRBV23-1 and TRBJ2-5, with a weak D call TRBD2 (6 bases). TRBV23-1 is an open reading frame whose function is uncertain. The CDR3 extends over 18 amino acids. V lost 6 bases to trimming and J lost 2 bases, with 25 bases between them. CDR3 amino acids: CASRPLVTPAGWQETQYF. The CDR3 coding sequence is TGCGCCAGCAGACCCCTTGTGACTCCCGCGGGGTGGCAAGAGACCCAGTACTTC.

The chain links TRBV7-3 to TRBJ2-1; TRBD2 matches at 12 bases. Germline V lookup: CDR1 SGHTA, CDR2 FQGTGA. The CDR3 has 15 residues. V was clipped by 5 bases and J by 7 bases; unmatched bases: 6. The CDR3 DNA follows: TGTGCCAGCAGCCGGACTAGCGGGGAATTTAATGAGCAGTTCTTC. Protein: CASSRTSGEFNEQFF.

The table lists this clone with a few counts. This chain connects TRBV12-3 or TRBV12-4 to TRBJ1-5, with D possibly TRBD1 on 5 matching bases. V gave up 6 bases and J gave up 5 bases, with 11 bases separating them. The length of the CDR3 is 13 residues. This chain's CDR3 is CASRRAGDQPQHF. The CDR3 bases are TGTGCCAGCAGACGAGCGGGGGATCAGCCCCAGCATTTT.

The gene calls are TRBV6-2 or TRBV6-3 and TRBJ1-1; D is unclear. The V end lost 3 bases, the J end lost 1 base, and 9 bases lay between the germline ends. The CDR3 extends over 14 amino acids. Germline V gives CDR1 MNHEY, CDR2 SVGEGT. The CDR3 sequence is CASSYGSGNTEAFF. The DNA for the CDR3 is TGTGCCAGCAGTTATGGGTCGGGGAACACTGAAGCTTTCTTT.

The rearrangement uses TRBV5-5 and TRBJ1-6, with TRBD1 matching 11 bases. This CDR3 spans 15 amino acids. The junction had 7 bases not matched to a gene; V was cut back by 5 bases and J by 9 bases. Germline CDR1 and CDR2: SGHKS and YYEKEE (reference sequence). The CDR3 DNA reads TGTGCCAGCAGGGCCGGGACAGGGGGAAGTTCACCCCTCCACTTT. Its protein is CASRAGTGGSSPLHF.

The sample holds a few counts of this clone. The rearrangement joins TRBV19 to TRBJ1-2, with 7 bases identical to TRBD1. The V gene end was trimmed by 7 bases and the J gene end by 6 bases; junction bases not matched to a gene: 5. From germline, CDR1 is LNHDA and CDR2 SQIVND (reference sequence). The CDR3 has 12 amino acids. The CDR3 DNA follows: TGTGCCAGTACGACAGGGTACGATGGCTACACCTTC. It encodes CASTTGYDGYTF.

The V call is TRBV6-2 or TRBV6-3, the J call TRBJ1-5; perhaps TRBD1 as D (6 bases). V shed 1 base and J shed 5 bases, with 12 bases lying between them. The CDR3 totals 15 residues. The germline V gene encodes CDR1 MNHEY and CDR2 SVGEGT. In DNA, the CDR3 is TGTGCCAGCAGTTACTGGCGGACAGCTGATCAGCCCCAGCATTTT. This gives the protein CASSYWRTADQPQHF.

The genes are TRBV29-1 and TRBJ1-1; 7 nucleotides match TRBD1. The length of the CDR3 is 12 residues. CDR1 and CDR2 from the germline V gene are SQVTM and ANQGSEA. V was pared by 7 bases and J by 4 bases, with 6 bases of the junction left unmatched. The CDR3 nucleotides read TGCAGCGCTAACAGGGGTAGCACTGAAGCTTTCTTT. Its translation: CSANRGSTEAFF.

V usage is TRBV5-1 and J usage is TRBJ2-5; the D gene is possibly TRBD1 (6 bases). Germline lookup yields CDR1 SGHRS and CDR2 YFSETQ. V dropped 0 bases and J dropped 4 bases, with 10 bases sitting between them. The CDR3 length is 14 residues. The CDR3 DNA reads TGCGCCAGCAGCTTGGATGCCAGGGGAGAGACCCAGTACTTC. Its translation is CASSLDARGETQYF.